What follows are 27 T cell receptor beta chains derived from one specimen sequenced in a study of CD8+CD57+ T cells in acquired aplastic anemia. Genomic DNA, serving as template, underwent TCR beta VDJ and CDR3 profiling. TCRdb ran MiXCR on the reads and lists one entry per CDR3 protein. The repertoire holds about 160,000 distinct CDR3 sequences, roughly 45% seen once, with 0.9% to 1.2% in the top ten. The source material was sorted CD4+, CD8+, or CD8+CD57+ T cells (not recorded which) from PBMCs. The receptors shown here come from a human donor in good health.

The sample holds a few counts of this clonotype. V and J are TRBV20-1 and TRBJ2-7, with 7 bases aligning to TRBD2. This CDR3 spans 15 amino acids. CDR1 DFQATT and CDR2 SNEGSKA come from the germline V gene (reference sequence). V lost 0 bases to trimming and J lost 3 bases; unmatched junction nucleotides: 8. This CDR3 reads CSARDEQRDFYEQYF. CDR3 sequence (DNA): TGCAGTGCTAGAGATGAGCAGCGGGATTTCTACGAGCAGTACTTC.

This clonotype was counted ten times or more. The chain recombines TRBV5-1 with TRBJ2-7; 12 bases line up with TRBD2. V dropped 6 bases and J dropped 6; count of bases not matched to a gene: 10. Germline V gives CDR1 SGHRS, CDR2 YFSETQ. CDR3 length: 15 amino acids. CDR3: CASTPVLAGGTEQYF. DNA of the CDR3: TGCGCCAGCACCCCCGTGCTAGCGGGAGGGACCGAGCAGTACTTC. Complete variable domain (other parts from reference TRBV5-1 and TRBJ2-7): KAGVTQTPRYLIKTRGQQVTLSCSPISGHRSVSWYQQTPGQGLQFLFEYFSETQRNKGNFPGRFSGRQFSNSRSEMNVSTLELGDSALYLCASTPVLAGGTEQYFGPGTRLTVT.

The chain couples TRBV20-1 to TRBJ2-5, with D perhaps matching TRBD1 (6 bases). The CDR3 sequence is 16 residues long. Trimming took off 0 bases at V and 2 bases at J, with 16 bases between the two ends. Germline loops: CDR1 DFQATT, CDR2 SNEGSKA (reference sequence). For the CDR3, the DNA is TGCAGTGCTAGAGATCAGGGGATAGTCCGTCAAGAGACCCAGTACTTC. Encoded protein: CSARDQGIVRQETQYF.

V gene TRBV27 combines with J gene TRBJ2-3; D gene ambiguous. Trimming pared 4 bases from V and 4 bases from J, leaving 12 bases between. The germline CDR1 and CDR2 sequences are MNHEY and SMNVEV (reference sequence). The CDR3 consists of 14 residues. CDR3 amino acids: CASSSIVKADTQYF. CDR3 nucleotides: TGTGCCAGCAGTTCCATCGTGAAGGCAGATACGCAGTATTTT.

This clonotype was recorded many times. The rearrangement uses TRBV5-1 and TRBJ2-3; TRBD1 might be the D (5 bases). This CDR3 is built from 15 residues. V gave up 1 base and J gave up 2 bases, with 11 bases separating them. The germline gives CDR1 SGHRS, CDR2 YFSETQ. CDR3 in DNA: TGCGCCAGCAGCTTGCTCCCCAGGGACACAGATACGCAGTATTTT. This gives the protein CASSLLPRDTDTQYF.

This clonotype has at least ten counts. This rearrangement joins TRBV6-1 to TRBJ2-7; a weak D match, TRBD1 (5 bases). With 7 bases removed from V and 1 base from J, the gap between germline ends came to 14 bases. In germline, CDR1 is MNHNS, CDR2 SASEGT. CDR3 length: 14 residues. CDR3 region: CASTDSTRSYEQYF. CDR3 bases: TGTGCCAGCACAGACAGTACTCGGTCCTACGAGCAGTACTTC.

The V gene is TRBV11-2, the J gene TRBJ2-6, with a possible D match to TRBD1 (6 bases). The CDR3 has 16 amino acids. Trimming removed 5 bases from V and 1 base from J, with 12 bases in between. Germline loops: CDR1 SGHAT, CDR2 FQNNGV. The CDR3 region is CASSPDRPSGANVLTF. For the CDR3, the DNA is TGTGCCAGCAGCCCGGACAGACCTTCTGGGGCCAACGTCCTGACTTTC.

V usage is TRBV7-9 and J usage is TRBJ2-7; TRBD1 is a possible D gene (6 bases). The CDR3 loop spans 14 amino acids. Deletions cut 4 bases from V and 2 bases from J, with 12 bases between. Germline assignment: CDR1 SEHNR and CDR2 FQNEAQ (reference sequence). Written as DNA, the CDR3 is TGTGCCAGCAGCTACAACAGGGTCCCCTACGAGCAGTACTTC. It is translated as CASSYNRVPYEQYF.

This clonotype appeared many times. This rearrangement joins TRBV11-1 to TRBJ1-1; perhaps TRBD1 as D (5 bases). The CDR3 consists of 17 residues. Trimming pared 2 bases from V and 3 bases from J, leaving 19 bases between. In germline, CDR1 is SGHAT, CDR2 FQDESV (reference sequence). The chain's CDR3 is CASSLRGSIREDTEAFF. The CDR3 DNA follows: TGTGCCAGCAGCTTACGAGGATCCATCAGGGAGGACACTGAAGCTTTCTTT.

This clonotype was counted many times. The J gene is TRBJ2-7, the V gene TRBV2; D perhaps matches TRBD2 (5 bases). This CDR3 comprises 11 residues. Germline V gene data show CDR1 as SNHLY and CDR2 as FYNNEI. V gave up 9 bases and J gave up 3 bases, with 9 bases separating them. The CDR3 spells CASYGDYEQYF. The CDR3 bases are TGTGCCAGTTACGGGGACTACGAGCAGTACTTC.

Concerning this clonotype: With a much larger clone just one base away, this may be a read error. The V gene is TRBV19, the J gene TRBJ1-1, with TRBD1 as a possible D gene (5 bases). The germline V and J ends were trimmed by 2 bases and 6 bases, with 19 bases remaining between them. Germline assignment: CDR1 LNHDA and CDR2 SQIVND (reference sequence). This CDR3 has 16 amino acids. The CDR3 sequence: CASSIWYGGGSAEAFF. CDR3 DNA sequence: TGTGCCAGTAGTATATGGTACGGGGGAGGCTCTGCTGAAGCTTTCTTT.

This clonotype was seen a few times. The chain joins TRBV15 to TRBJ2-1; no clear D gene. Germline lookup yields CDR1 LNHNV and CDR2 YYDKDF (reference sequence). V lost 0 bases and J 0 bases, leaving 6 bases between the germline ends. The CDR3 is made up of 15 amino acids. CDR3 nucleotide sequence: TGTGCCACCAGCAGAGAAGCGAGCTCCTACAATGAGCAGTTCTTC. Translated, it gives CATSREASSYNEQFF.

The J gene is TRBJ2-3, the V gene TRBV10-3; 12 bases fit TRBD2. Per the germline V gene, CDR1 is ENHRY and CDR2 is SYGVKD. After removal of 4 bases from V and 5 bases from J, the junction contained 1 base not matched to a gene. There are 14 residues in the CDR3. This CDR3 reads CAISAGLAGDTQYF. DNA of the CDR3: TGTGCCATCAGTGCGGGACTAGCGGGAGATACGCAGTATTTT.

Of note for this clonotype: A much larger clone differs by one base, so this may be a read error. No conserved phenylalanine or tryptophan ends this CDR3, so it is likely a read error. The chain couples TRBV5-1 to TRBJ1-1, with a tentative D call TRBD1 (6 bases). The V gene lost 2 bases and the J gene lost 0 bases, with 8 bases spanning the gap. Germline V CDR1 and CDR2: SGHRS, YFSETQ. This CDR3 has 14 residues. The CDR3 loop reads CASSFTGMNTEAFS. CDR3 in DNA: TGCGCCAGCAGCTTTACAGGGATGAACACTGAAGCTTTCTCT.

The chain couples TRBV4-1 to TRBJ2-5; D is unresolved. The V gene lost 0 bases and the J gene lost 0 bases, with 14 bases spanning the gap. Per germline, CDR1 MGHRA and CDR2 YSYEKL. The CDR3 spans 17 residues. The chain's CDR3 is CASSQEPPGAYQETQYF. The DNA of the CDR3 is TGCGCCAGCAGCCAAGAACCCCCCGGTGCGTACCAAGAGACCCAGTACTTC.

This clonotype has a count of ten or more. This chain connects TRBV4-2 to TRBJ2-3; D ambiguous. CDR1 is LGHNA and CDR2 is YNFKEQ in the germline V gene. The CDR3 consists of 12 residues. V gave up 1 base and J gave up 7 bases, with 6 bases separating them. CDR3 sequence reads: CASSQAEHTQYF. The CDR3 coding sequence is TGTGCCAGCAGCCAAGCCGAACATACGCAGTATTTT.

DNA for the CDR3: TGCGCCAGCAGCTACAGGACAGGGGAGTTCTCTGGAAACACCATATATTTT. Protein: CASSYRTGEFSGNTIYF. This rearrangement joins TRBV5-1 to TRBJ1-3; 9 bases map to TRBD1. J lost 0 bases, V lost 3 bases, and 7 bases had no gene match. This CDR3 is 17 amino acids long. The V gene's germline CDR1 is SGHRS and CDR2 YFSETQ.

This clonotype was recorded at least ten times. The chain has TRBV2 and TRBJ1-3, with no clear D. Trimming took off 6 bases at V and 0 bases at J, with 3 bases between the two ends. CDR1 SNHLY and CDR2 FYNNEI come from the germline V gene. The CDR3 contains 12 residues. The CDR3 DNA is TGTGCCAGCAGGATCTCTGGAAACACCATATATTTT. Its translation is CASRISGNTIYF.

The genes are TRBV6-4 and TRBJ1-5, with 7 bases aligning to TRBD1. The CDR3 loop spans 13 amino acids. V shed 8 bases and J 7 bases; nucleotides not matched to a gene: 8. Germline lookup yields CDR1 MRHNA and CDR2 SNTAGT. The CDR3 DNA reads TGTGCCAGCGGCGAAGGGGGCTTACAGCCCCAGCATTTT. Its protein is CASGEGGLQPQHF.

This clonotype was counted ten times or more. This chain uses TRBV12-3 or TRBV12-4 with TRBJ1-5, with D unclear. Trimming cost V 5 bases and J 0 bases, with 8 bases left between them. There are 14 residues in the CDR3. The CDR3 DNA reads as TGTGCCAGCAGTCGGGGAGGTAGCAATCAGCCCCAGCATTTT. This gives the protein CASSRGGSNQPQHF.

This clonotype was seen many times. The genes are TRBV19 and TRBJ2-7; the match to TRBD1 covers 10 bases. V was pared by 4 bases and J by 4 bases, with 10 bases of the junction left unmatched. CDR1 and CDR2 (germline): LNHDA, SQIVND (reference sequence). CDR3 length equals 16 residues. The CDR3 DNA reads as TGTGCCAGTAGTAGAGGCACCGGGACAGGGGAATACGAGCAGTACTTC. It specifies CASSRGTGTGEYEQYF.

In regard to this clonotype: A much larger clone lies a single base off, so this may be a read error. For the CDR3, the DNA is TGTGCCAGCAGCTTGGGCAGCTTGAACACTGGAGCTTTCTTT. Residues: CASSLGSLNTGAFF. The V gene is TRBV5-5, the J gene TRBJ1-1; D remains unclear. The CDR3 length is 14 residues. Germline-derived CDR1 and CDR2 are SGHKS and YYEKEE (reference sequence).

There are many counts of this clonotype. The chain is built from TRBV20-1 and TRBJ2-1; 7 positions match TRBD2. V shed 2 bases and J 4 bases; nucleotides not matched to a gene: 5. CDR1 is DFQATT and CDR2 is SNEGSKA in the germline V gene (reference sequence). This CDR3 comprises 14 residues. The CDR3 DNA reads TGCAGTGCTAGACGTGCGGGGGAATACAATGAGCAGTTCTTC. Encoded protein: CSARRAGEYNEQFF.

The rearrangement uses TRBV10-3 and TRBJ1-1; D unclear. The CDR3 has 11 amino acids. CDR1 and CDR2 from the germline V gene are ENHRY and SYGVKD. V lost 10 bases to trimming and J lost 10 bases, with 16 bases between them. The CDR3 loop is CASSQGPGAFF. In DNA form, the CDR3 reads TGTGCCAGCAGCCAAGGGCCAGGAGCTTTCTTT.

This sequence joins TRBV2 and TRBJ1-4; D perhaps matches TRBD1 (5 bases). The CDR3 runs 14 residues. Trimming pared 8 bases from V and 5 bases from J, leaving 15 bases between. In germline, CDR1 is SNHLY, CDR2 FYNNEI. In nucleotides, the CDR3 is TGTGCCAGCGGGGCAGGGAGCCGGAATGAAAAACTGTTTTTT. It specifies CASGAGSRNEKLFF.

This rearrangement joins TRBV15 to TRBJ1-1; D gene uncertain. Deletions cut 6 bases from V and 5 bases from J, with 10 bases between. The CDR3 contains 12 residues. Per germline, CDR1 LNHNV and CDR2 YYDKDF (reference sequence). CDR3 sequence reads: CATSFPMTEAFF. DNA for the CDR3: TGTGCCACCAGTTTCCCTATGACTGAAGCTTTCTTT.

In its sample, this clonotype was seen many times. The V gene is TRBV10-2, the J gene TRBJ1-6, with a tentative D call TRBD1 (6 bases). The V and J ends lost 3 bases and 11 bases respectively, with 20 bases between them. The CDR3 is 16 residues long. Germline V lookup: CDR1 WSHSY, CDR2 SAAADI. For the CDR3, the DNA is TGCGCCAGCAGTGACCCCGGGGGTAGGGGGTCTCCACCCCTCCACTTT. Translated, it gives CASSDPGGRGSPPLHF.